This entry describes one T cell receptor beta chain. Its antigen is unknown. This record comes from a study of T-cell memory formation after mild COVID-19. The overall study: TCR clusters were largely donor specific.

The trim removed 4 bases at V and 5 bases at J, leaving 8 bases unmatched. The germline V gene encodes CDR1 SGHTA and CDR2 FQGNSA. This CDR3 contains 15 residues. Regarding the study as a whole: CD4+ contracting clones were found mainly in CM and EM, and CD8+ ones in EMRA. Later expanders leaned toward CD4+, whereas clones contracting from day 15 to 85 were balanced CD4/CD8.

Amplification by 5'RACE using constant-segment primers produced TCR alpha and TCR beta cDNA libraries that carried sample barcodes and UMIs. TCRdb re-derived calls from the 5' RACE reads in MiXCR, one entry per CDR3 protein. This table holds roughly 190,000 distinct CDR3 sequences, 25% to 35% found once. The sequence was collected from an adult woman who had mild COVID-19 (a few samples of this study predate the infection). Cell type and time point are not known. The chain links TRBV7-2 to TRBJ2-5, with 9 bases identical to TRBD1. The sample taken for sequencing was PBMCs or a T cell subset sorted from them (not recorded which). CDR3 residues: CASSWTLGQGETQYF. In DNA, the CDR3 is TGTGCCAGCAGCTGGACCCTAGGACAGGGGGAGACCCAGTACTTC.